Below, 30 T cell receptor beta chains from the same sample are listed, as sequenced in a study of T cells in women clearing cervical HPV infection. The repertoire was sequenced with immunoSEQ multiplex PCR; TCRdb's copy has only in-frame clones and lacks some. The sample table includes tens of thousands of clones. The source material was blood buffy coat. These receptors originate from a woman aged 18 to 75 with a cervical HPV16 infection that either progressed to CIN3+ or cleared (not recorded which).

As to this clone: The sequence runs out 3 residues before the end of the CDR3; the remainder is reconstructed from the germline J gene. This chain uses TRBV20-1 with TRBJ2-7, with D uncertain. From germline, CDR1 is DFQATT and CDR2 SNEGSKA (reference sequence). The CDR3 spans 12 residues. V was pared by 4 bases and J by 6 bases, with 13 bases between. CDR3 residues: CSANRALGEQYF. CDR3 bases read: TGCAGTGCTAATAGAGCGTTGGGCGAG.

Of note for this clone: The read falls 3 residues short of the CDR3 end, and the missing part is taken from the germline J gene. The chain combines TRBV2 with TRBJ2-6; the D gene is possibly TRBD2 (6 bases). With 8 bases removed from V and 4 bases from J, the gap between germline ends came to 12 bases. Looked up from germline, CDR1 is SNHLY and CDR2 is FYNNEI. The CDR3 has 14 amino acids. CDR3 residues: CASFRGTGANVLTF. The CDR3 bases that were read are TGTGCCAGCTTCCGGGGGACCGGGGCCAACGTC.

Concerning this clone: The read finishes 3 residues shy of the CDR3 end, and the germline J gene is used to complete it. V and J are TRBV19 and TRBJ1-2, with TRBD1 matching 7 bases. The CDR3 sequence is 15 residues long. Trimming cost V 7 bases and J 2 bases; bases outside gene matches: 10. Germline-derived CDR1 and CDR2 are LNHDA and SQIVND (reference sequence). The sequenced CDR3 bases are TGTGCCAGTATCCGCAACAGGGGATCGAACTATGGC. It specifies CASIRNRGSNYG. The CDR3 as a whole reads CASIRNRGSNYGYTF.

Details on this clone: Coverage ceases 3 residues before the CDR3 finishes, and the germline J gene fills in the end. This chain uses TRBV2 with TRBJ2-7, with D hard to call. The CDR3 totals 11 residues. Trimming removed 5 bases at V and 3 bases at J, with 5 bases between. CDR1 and CDR2 (germline): SNHLY, FYNNEI. CDR3 residues: CASSRSYEQYF. The covered CDR3 bases are TGTGCCAGCAGTCGCAGCTACGAG.

Worth noting for this clone: The DNA ends 3 residues before the CDR3 does, and the rest of the CDR3 is filled in from the germline J gene. The chain uses TRBV5-1 and TRBJ2-2, with D perhaps TRBD1 (5 bases). Per germline, CDR1 SGHRS and CDR2 YFSETQ. The CDR3 spans 16 residues. V was pared by 4 bases and J by 3 bases, with 16 bases between. CDR3 loop: CASSLPQGGDTGELFF. Incomplete CDR3 DNA: TGCGCCAGCAGCCTCCCCCAGGGTGGGGACACCGGGGAG.

A remark on this clone: The read comes to an end 3 residues before the CDR3 does, leaving the germline J gene to fill in the end. V gene TRBV20-1 combines with J gene TRBJ2-3; D assignment may be TRBD1 or TRBD2 (5 bases each). Germline V gene sequence: CDR1 DFQATT, CDR2 SNEGSKA (reference sequence). The V end was cut by 6 bases, the J end by 4 bases, with 20 bases between. The CDR3 contains 15 residues. The DNA read from the CDR3 is TGCAGTGCCGACCGAGGGGCCCGTGGTTCAGATACG. It is translated as CSADRGARGSDT. The CDR3 in full is CSADRGARGSDTQYF.

As regards this clone: Read coverage stops 3 residues before the CDR3 terminus; the germline J gene supplies the remainder. V is TRBV5-1 and J is TRBJ2-3; no clear D gene. This CDR3 contains 13 residues. With 0 bases removed from V and 6 bases from J, the gap between germline ends came to 8 bases. The germline V gene has CDR1 SGHRS and CDR2 YFSETQ. This CDR3 is CASSLDVPDTQYF. CDR3 DNA (partial): TGCGCCAGCAGCTTGGATGTTCCGGATACG.

As concerns this clone: The sequenced fragment ends 3 residues before the CDR3 boundary, so the rest is inferred from the germline J gene. This chain joins TRBV18 and TRBJ1-2; possible D gene TRBD1, 5 bases. Germline lookup yields CDR1 KGHSH and CDR2 LQKENI. This CDR3 contains 14 residues. CDR3: CASSQSRQLHDYTF. The covered CDR3 bases are TGTGCCAGCTCACAATCGCGACAGCTCCACGAC.

Points on this clone: The read ends 3 residues early relative to the CDR3; the germline J gene fills the gap. The chain carries TRBV7-3 and TRBJ2-7; 7 nucleotides align to TRBD2. This CDR3 has 14 amino acids. Germline CDR1 SGHTA, CDR2 FQGTGA. V shed 3 bases, J shed 0 bases, and the junction held 2 bases outside the gene matches. The covered CDR3 bases are TGTGCCAGCAGCTTCAGCGGGGACTCCTACGAG. It specifies CASSFSGDSYE. The entire CDR3 reads CASSFSGDSYEQYF.

A remark on this clone: With the read ending 3 residues before the CDR3 end, the germline J gene is used to fill in that end. V is TRBV6-1 and J is TRBJ2-7; the D gene is possibly TRBD1 (5 bases). Germline-derived CDR1 and CDR2 are MNHNS and SASEGT. This CDR3 contains 12 residues. Trimming took off 4 bases at V and 5 bases at J, with 9 bases between the two ends. The DNA read from the CDR3 is TGTGCCAGCAGTGCCACAGGTAACGAG. It codes for CASSATGNE. The complete CDR3 sequence is CASSATGNEQYF.

In regard to this clone: At one of its ends the junction is not consistent with the germline gene, which may arise from a read error. The read finishes 3 residues shy of the CDR3 end, and the germline J gene is used to complete it. V and J are TRBV7-7 and TRBJ2-3, with 14 bases fitting TRBD2. Per the germline V gene, CDR1 is SSHAT and CDR2 is FNYEAQ (reference sequence). This CDR3 comprises 18 residues. The CDR3 here is CASSLSATSGGASETQYF. The CDR3 DNA, read in part, is TGTGCCAGCAGCTTAAGCGCGACTAGCGGGGGGGCCTCAGAGACG.

As for this clone: The CDR3 extends 3 residues past the end of the read, so its final part is completed from the germline J gene. V usage is TRBV7-3 and J usage is TRBJ1-2, with TRBD1 identical over 7 bases. Germline V gives CDR1 SGHTA, CDR2 FQGTGA. After removal of 5 bases from V and 2 bases from J, the junction contained 2 bases not matched to a gene. The CDR3 loop spans 13 amino acids. Partial CDR3 DNA: TGTGCCAGCAGCCCGGGACAGAACTATGGC. Protein product: CASSPGQNYG. In full, the CDR3 is CASSPGQNYGYTF.

Comment on this clone: The CDR3 extends 3 residues past the end of the read, so its final part is completed from the germline J gene. The chain is built from TRBV20-1 and TRBJ2-3; 7 positions match TRBD1. Looked up from germline, CDR1 is DFQATT and CDR2 is SNEGSKA (reference sequence). The CDR3 sequence is 14 residues long. The CDR3 sequence: CSAREGRGPQPQYF. The DNA read from the CDR3 is TGCAGTGCTAGGGAAGGTAGGGGGCCTCAGCCG.

As for this clone: Compared with germline, one end of the junction differs, possibly owing to a read error. The sequenced fragment ends 3 residues before the CDR3 boundary, so the rest is inferred from the germline J gene. The same CDR3 can be traced to other DNA sequences in this sample. The chain recombines TRBV7-9 with TRBJ1-3; weak D call: TRBD1 (5 bases). The CDR3 totals 14 residues. Germline CDR1 reads SEHNR; CDR2 reads FQNEAQ (reference sequence). CDR3 in amino acids: CASSPQESGNTIYF. The CDR3 DNA, read in part, is TGTGCCAGCAGCCCACAGGAATCTGGAAACACG.

Points on this clone: The read terminates 3 residues ahead of where the CDR3 ends, so the germline J gene completes it. J is TRBJ1-4 and V is TRBV7-6, with D hard to call. Germline V gene data show CDR1 as SGHVS and CDR2 as FNYEAQ. This CDR3 has 15 residues. CDR3 bases read: TGTGCCAGCACCTCCTTGCCGCCCTATAATTCACCA. This encodes CASTSLPPYNSP. The whole CDR3 protein is CASTSLPPYNSPLFF.

On this clone itself: The read gets to within 3 residues of the CDR3 end, and the germline J gene fills in the rest. This sequence joins TRBV29-1 and TRBJ1-4; D is possibly TRBD1 (5 bases). The CDR3 is made up of 11 amino acids. The ends were cut back, 4 bases at V and 9 bases at J, with 9 bases in the middle. Looked up from germline, CDR1 is SQVTM and CDR2 is ANQGSEA. Incomplete CDR3 DNA: TGCAGCGTTGCCGGGGGGAAAAAA. It translates to CSVAGGKK. The whole CDR3 protein is CSVAGGKKLFF.

In regard to this clone: The CDR3 end is not reached by the read, which stops 3 residues before it; the germline J gene fills it in. The chain carries TRBV6-1 and TRBJ1-5; TRBD1 might be the D (6 bases). Germline V gives CDR1 MNHNS, CDR2 SASEGT. The CDR3 contains 13 residues. The V and J ends lost 4 bases and 6 bases respectively, with 10 bases between them. CDR3 loop: CASSVGGRQPQHF. The sequenced CDR3 bases are TGTGCCAGCAGTGTGGGGGGGCGTCAGCCC.

For this clone: The read stops 3 residues short of the end of the CDR3; the missing end is completed from the germline J gene. The rearrangement joins TRBV4-1 to TRBJ1-5; maybe TRBD1 (6 bases). CDR3 length: 17 amino acids. Germline V lookup: CDR1 MGHRA, CDR2 YSYEKL. Trimming took off 4 bases at V and 5 bases at J, with 21 bases between the two ends. This CDR3 is CASSPLLDSRGDQPQHF. CDR3 DNA, as far as it was read: TGCGCCAGCAGCCCCCTATTGGACAGTCGGGGGGATCAGCCC.

As regards this clone: The read is 3 residues too short to cover the CDR3 end, so that end is filled in from the germline J gene. The genes are TRBV9 and TRBJ2-5; D may be TRBD1 (6 bases). This CDR3 is built from 15 residues. Germline V gene data show CDR1 as SGDLS and CDR2 as YYNGEE. The germline V and J ends were trimmed by 0 bases and 5 bases, with 14 bases remaining between them. CDR3 DNA, as far as it was read: TGTGCCAGCAGCGTAGGGCCAGGGGTGACGGAGACC. Encoded protein: CASSVGPGVTET. The CDR3 as a whole reads CASSVGPGVTETQYF. The full variable domain, completed using reference TRBV9 and TRBJ2-5, is DSGVTQTPKHLITATGQRVTLRCSPRSGDLSVYWYQQSLDQGLQFLIQYYNGEERAKGNILERFSAQQFPDLHSELNLSSLELGDSALYFCASSVGPGVTETQYFGPGTRLLVL.

As to this clone: The DNA ends 3 residues before the CDR3 does, and the rest of the CDR3 is filled in from the germline J gene. The rearrangement joins TRBV7-9 to TRBJ2-4, with TRBD1 matching 7 bases. The CDR3 consists of 15 residues. Germline assignment: CDR1 SEHNR and CDR2 FQNEAQ (reference sequence). CDR3 bases read: TGTGCCAGCAGCCCAGGGGGTGGCGTCAATCAGCCT. It specifies CASSPGGGVNQP. The full CDR3 protein reads CASSPGGGVNQPQYF.

Comments on this clone: The observed sequence ends 3 residues before the CDR3 terminus, with the missing tail filled in from the germline J gene. V and J are TRBV4-1 and TRBJ1-5; D is ambiguous. The CDR3 runs 17 residues. Per the germline V gene, CDR1 is MGHRA and CDR2 is YSYEKL. V was cut by 2 bases and J by 7 bases, with 21 bases left in between. This CDR3 reads CASSQSAVATFLQPQHF. The CDR3 bases that were read are TGCGCCAGCAGCCAAAGCGCCGTCGCCACCTTTCTCCAGCCC.

In the case of this clone: Coverage ceases 3 residues before the CDR3 finishes, and the germline J gene fills in the end. The chain has TRBV18 and TRBJ2-1; 8 nucleotides agree with TRBD1. The CDR3 runs 15 residues. The germline V gene encodes CDR1 KGHSH and CDR2 LQKENI. V lost 3 bases to trimming and J lost 2 bases; unmatched junction nucleotides: 3. CDR3 loop: CASSPQGAPYNEQFF. The CDR3 bases that were read are TGTGCCAGCTCACCCCAGGGGGCCCCCTACAATGAG.

A note on this clone: The missing CDR3 end, 3 residues past where the read stops, is filled in from the germline J gene. The chain has TRBV14 and TRBJ1-6, with a tentative D call TRBD1 (6 bases). The CDR3 contains 16 residues. From germline, CDR1 is SGHDN and CDR2 FVKESK. The ends were cut back, 2 bases at V and 7 bases at J, with 15 bases in the middle. CDR3 sequence: CASSQRRITGNSPLHF. CDR3 DNA (partial): TGTGCCAGCAGCCAAAGGAGAATTACAGGGAATTCACCC.

Turning to this clone: With the read ending 3 residues before the CDR3 end, the germline J gene is used to fill in that end. The chain uses TRBV20-1 and TRBJ1-1; D gene ambiguous. V was trimmed by 6 bases and J by 2 bases, leaving 10 bases between them. CDR3 length: 12 amino acids. Germline loops: CDR1 DFQATT, CDR2 SNEGSKA (reference sequence). The sequenced part of the CDR3 DNA is TGCAGTGCCGTACTCGTAAACACTGAA. Translated: CSAVLVNTE. The full CDR3 protein is CSAVLVNTEAFF.

Concerning this clone itself: The read halts 3 residues ahead of the CDR3 end, with the missing end drawn from the germline J gene. The chain uses TRBV19 and TRBJ2-1; D might be TRBD1 (6 bases). Per germline, CDR1 LNHDA and CDR2 SQIVND (reference sequence). CDR3 length: 14 residues. The V end was cut by 5 bases, the J end by 3 bases, with 11 bases between. CDR3 DNA, as far as it was read: TGTGCCAGTAGTCATGGGGACAACTACAATGAG. Its protein is CASSHGDNYNE. The full-length CDR3 reads as CASSHGDNYNEQFF.

Comments on this clone: The observed sequence ends 3 residues before the CDR3 terminus, with the missing tail filled in from the germline J gene. The chain has TRBV19 and TRBJ1-3; D is ambiguous. The CDR3 is made up of 14 amino acids. The V end lost 4 bases, the J end lost 2 bases, and 9 bases lay between the germline ends. From germline, CDR1 is LNHDA and CDR2 SQIVND (reference sequence). CDR3 residues: CASSTEAAGNTIYF. CDR3 bases read: TGTGCCAGTAGTACCGAGGCAGCTGGAAACACC.

Concerning this clone: The read ends 3 residues early relative to the CDR3; the germline J gene fills the gap. V gene TRBV18 combines with J gene TRBJ1-2; D remains unclear. The CDR3 contains 15 residues. Germline V CDR1 and CDR2: KGHSH, LQKENI. CDR3 protein: CASSPTSGNYNDYTF. The sequenced CDR3 bases are TGTGCCAGCTCACCCACTAGCGGAAACTACAATGAC.

With respect to this clone: The observed sequence ends 3 residues before the CDR3 terminus, with the missing tail filled in from the germline J gene. This rearrangement joins TRBV5-1 to TRBJ2-2; 9 bases map to TRBD1. CDR3 length: 15 residues. Germline V gene lookup returns CDR1 SGHRS and CDR2 YFSETQ. V shed 2 bases and J 4 bases; nucleotides not matched to a gene: 3. The CDR3 here is CASSFVTGGTGELFF. Partial CDR3 DNA: TGCGCCAGCAGCTTCGTGACAGGGGGCACCGGGGAG. Drawing the rest from reference TRBV5-1 and TRBJ2-2, the complete variable domain is KAGVTQTPRYLIKTRGQQVTLSCSPISGHRSVSWYQQTPGQGLQFLFEYFSETQRNKGNFPGRFSGRQFSNSRSEMNVSTLELGDSALYLCASSFVTGGTGELFFGEGSRLTVL.

Remarks on this clone: The read is 3 residues too short to cover the CDR3 end, so that end is filled in from the germline J gene. This chain links TRBV6-1 with TRBJ1-6, with TRBD1 matching over 8 bases. V was clipped by 2 bases and J by 9 bases; unmatched bases: 6. The CDR3 contains 15 residues. The V gene's germline CDR1 is MNHNS and CDR2 SASEGT. The CDR3 protein is CASSERGQGISPLHF. Incomplete CDR3 DNA: TGTGCCAGCAGTGAAAGAGGACAGGGTATTTCACCC.

CDR3 sequence reads: CASREGVSNSPLHF. The CDR3 DNA, read in part, is TGCGCCAGCAGGGAGGGGGTATCTAATTCACCC. This chain uses TRBV5-1 with TRBJ1-6, with a tentative D call TRBD1 (6 bases). The sequence runs out 3 residues before the end of the CDR3; the remainder is reconstructed from the germline J gene. There are 14 residues in the CDR3. The V end was cut by 5 bases, the J end by 6 bases, with 12 bases between. Germline CDR1 SGHRS, CDR2 YFSETQ.